Listed below are T cell receptor beta chains from one sample, sequenced in a study of blood T cell repertoires in COVID-19. TCRdb's copy holds only in-frame clones and misses some; the assay was immunoSEQ multiplex PCR. The sample lists around 100,000 clones, approximately 80% occurring once. Sequenced material: peripheral blood. The source is a human donor in a cohort sampled during active COVID-19. The CDR3 runs from the conserved cysteine through the conserved F or W. Fields, in order: J gene, V gene, clone size, D gene, CDR3 protein, CDR3 DNA. D genes are given only for firm matches. The listing skips clone size in some rows; elsewhere it reads once, few, many or a size class.

>TRBJ1-5|TRBV18|few|NA
CASSQQDNQPQHF
TGTGCCAGCTCACAACAGGACAATCAGCCCCAGCATTTT
>TRBJ2-7|TRBV9|NA|NA
CASSVDGGTGYEQYF
TGTGCCAGCAGCGTAGATGGGGGGACGGGTTACGAGCAGTACTTC
>TRBJ1-2|TRBV18|NA|TRBD1
CASSSTGQNYGYTF
TGTGCCAGCTCATCGACAGGGCAAAACTATGGCTACACCTTC
>TRBJ1-1|TRBV5-1|NA|TRBD1
CASSLPPQGANTEAFF
TGCGCCAGCAGCTTGCCCCCACAGGGGGCGAACACTGAAGCTTTCTTT
>TRBJ2-2|TRBV2|NA|NA
CASSLTGSKNTGELFF
TGTGCCAGCAGCTTGACGGGAAGTAAAAACACCGGGGAGCTGTTTTTT
>TRBJ2-5|TRBV10-1|NA|TRBD1
CASSLSRGLETQYF
TGCGCCAGCAGCCTGTCGAGGGGGCTGGAGACCCAGTACTTC
>TRBJ2-4|TRBV6-6|NA|TRBD1
CASRGTASLAKNIQYF
TGTGCCAGCAGGGGGACAGCTTCACTAGCCAAAAACATTCAGTACTTC
>TRBJ1-1|TRBV5-1|NA|TRBD1
CASSLQGVDTEAFF
TGCGCCAGCAGCTTACAGGGGGTGGACACTGAAGCTTTCTTT
>TRBJ1-1|TRBV27|few|NA
CASSLRGWAEAFF
TGTGCCAGCAGTTTAAGGGGCTGGGCTGAAGCTTTCTTT
>TRBJ2-7|TRBV20-1|NA|NA
CSAFKSYEQYF
TGCAGTGCTTTCAAATCCTACGAGCAGTACTTC
>TRBJ1-1|TRBV7-9|once|NA
CASSRSGAEAFF
TGTGCCAGCAGCCGTTCAGGGGCTGAAGCTTTCTTT